Listed here is a single T cell receptor (beta chain). Described time point: newly diagnosed, previously untreated cHL patient sample. Starting with thawed PBMCs, CD4+ T cells were purified by magnetic negative selection. CDR1 LNHNV and CDR2 YYDKDF come from the germline V gene (reference sequence). Trimming removed 6 bases from V and 1 base from J, with 13 bases in between. The CDR3 has 14 residues. This table comes from immunoSEQ multiplex PCR, and its TCRdb copy is limited to in-frame clones, with some not included. The sample comprises tens of thousands of clones, about 85% of which are singletons, and roughly 1.2% rests with the top ten. The data were taken from a study of PD-1 blockade in classical Hodgkin lymphoma.

This sequence joins TRBV15 and TRBJ2-7, with TRBD1 as a possible D gene (5 bases). Sample: CD4+ T cells from blood. The sequence was collected from a human donor with classical Hodgkin lymphoma. CDR3 DNA: TGTGCCACCAGGTTACTGAGGACATCCTACGAGCAGTACTTC. It specifies CATRLLRTSYEQYF.